This T cell receptor (beta chain) was identified in a study of T cells in tuberculosis. Generated by immunoSEQ multiplex PCR, the TCRdb table keeps only in-frame clones and is missing some. The table has more than 35,000 clones, over 90% seen once. Each clinical donor contributed on average approximately 100,000 T cells from unsorted cryopreserved PBMC. Germline V gene lookup returns CDR1 SGHTA and CDR2 FQGTGA. V shed 5 bases, J shed 10 bases, and the junction held 14 bases outside the gene matches. The CDR3 is 15 residues long. This chain uses TRBV7-3 with TRBJ1-1; TRBD1 aligns across 9 bases. Source material: PBMCs. The TCR comes from a donor between 10 and 35 years old with latent tuberculosis or without tuberculosis infection. The CDR3 region has the DNA TGTGCCAGCAGCCTTACCGGGACAGGGACCTTCCCAGCTTTCTTT. It is translated as CASSLTGTGTFPAFF.